This T cell receptor (beta chain) emerged from a study of T cell repertoires in cytomegalovirus infection. Study-level background: Well-studied HLA-B-restricted epitopes and recently identified HLA-C-restricted epitopes of CMV were both used in the study. Matching HLA type, along with CMV infection, was indicated by public TCR beta signatures.

Germline CDR1 SGHNT, CDR2 YYREEE (reference sequence). V lost 0 bases, J lost 4 bases, and 11 bases lay in between. This CDR3 contains 15 residues. A remark on this clonotype: The target antigen is unknown.

A single record per CDR3 protein comes from TCRdb applying MiXCR to the reads. The sample contains around 78,000 distinct CDR3 sequences, 35% to 45% of which appear only once. The chain employs TRBV5-4 and TRBJ2-4, with D tentatively TRBD1 (5 bases). This material consisted of CD8+ T cells from cultured PBMCs, taken from culture after CMV antigen stimulation. The origin of this receptor is a human donor in good health (CMV status not recorded). Some clones in this sample may be carry-over from other donors' samples. CDR3 in amino acids: CASSLGAGPKNIQYF. The CDR3 DNA follows: TGTGCCAGCAGCTTGGGGGCAGGGCCGAAAAACATTCAGTACTTC.